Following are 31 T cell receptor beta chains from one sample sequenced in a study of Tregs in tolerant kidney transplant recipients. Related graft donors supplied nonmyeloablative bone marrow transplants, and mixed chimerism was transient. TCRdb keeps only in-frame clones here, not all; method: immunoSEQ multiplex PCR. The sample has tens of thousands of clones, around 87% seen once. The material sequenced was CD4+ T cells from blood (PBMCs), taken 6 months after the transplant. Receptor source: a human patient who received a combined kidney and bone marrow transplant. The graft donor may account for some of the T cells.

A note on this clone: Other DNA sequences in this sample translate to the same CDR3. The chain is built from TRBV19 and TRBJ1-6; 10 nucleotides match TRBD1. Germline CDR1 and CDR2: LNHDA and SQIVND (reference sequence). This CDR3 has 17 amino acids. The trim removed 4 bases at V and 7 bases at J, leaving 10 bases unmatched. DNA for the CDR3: TGTGCCAGTAGTAGAGCCGGGACAGGGGTCTCAAATTCACCCCTCCACTTT. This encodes CASSRAGTGVSNSPLHF.

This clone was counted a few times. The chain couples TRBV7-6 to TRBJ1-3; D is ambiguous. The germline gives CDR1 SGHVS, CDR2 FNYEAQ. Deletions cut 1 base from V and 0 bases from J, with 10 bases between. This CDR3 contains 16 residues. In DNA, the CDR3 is TGTGCCAGCAGCTTAGAACGGCACAGCTCTGGAAACACCATATATTTT. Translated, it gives CASSLERHSSGNTIYF. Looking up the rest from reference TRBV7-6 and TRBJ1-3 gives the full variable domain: GAGVSQSPRYKVTKRGQDVALRCDPISGHVSLYWYRQALGQGPEFLTYFNYEAQQDKSGLPNDRFSAERPEGSISTLTIQRTEQRDSAMYRCASSLERHSSGNTIYFGEGSWLTVV.

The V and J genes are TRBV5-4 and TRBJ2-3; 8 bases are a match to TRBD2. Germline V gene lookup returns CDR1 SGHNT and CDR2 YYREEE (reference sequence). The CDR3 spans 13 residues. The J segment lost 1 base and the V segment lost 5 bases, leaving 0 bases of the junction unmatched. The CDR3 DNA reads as TGTGCCAGCAGACTAGCGGGCACAGATACGCAGTATTTT. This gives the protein CASRLAGTDTQYF.

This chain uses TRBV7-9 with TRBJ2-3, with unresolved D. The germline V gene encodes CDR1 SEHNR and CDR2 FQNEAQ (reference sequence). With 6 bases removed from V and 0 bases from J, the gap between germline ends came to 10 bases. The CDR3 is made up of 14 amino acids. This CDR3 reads CASRRSSSTDTQYF. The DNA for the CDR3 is TGTGCCAGCAGGCGTAGCTCTAGCACAGATACGCAGTATTTT.

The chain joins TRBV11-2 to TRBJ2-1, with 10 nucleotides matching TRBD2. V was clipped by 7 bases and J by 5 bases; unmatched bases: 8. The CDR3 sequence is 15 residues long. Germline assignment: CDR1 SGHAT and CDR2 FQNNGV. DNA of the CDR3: TGTGCCAGCACCCGCACTAGCGGGAAAAACAATGAGCAGTTCTTC. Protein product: CASTRTSGKNNEQFF.

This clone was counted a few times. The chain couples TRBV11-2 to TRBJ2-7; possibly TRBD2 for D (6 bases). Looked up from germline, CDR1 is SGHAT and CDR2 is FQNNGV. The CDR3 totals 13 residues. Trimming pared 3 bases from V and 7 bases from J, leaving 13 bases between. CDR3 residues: CASSLGGFGEQYF. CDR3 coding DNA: TGTGCCAGCAGCTTGGGAGGCTTTGGGGAGCAGTACTTC.

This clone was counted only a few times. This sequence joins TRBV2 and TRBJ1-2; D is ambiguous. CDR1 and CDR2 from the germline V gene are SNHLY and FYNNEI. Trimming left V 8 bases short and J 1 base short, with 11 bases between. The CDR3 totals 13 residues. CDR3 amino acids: CASFLMSNYGYTF. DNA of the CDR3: TGTGCCAGCTTTCTCATGAGTAACTATGGCTACACCTTC.

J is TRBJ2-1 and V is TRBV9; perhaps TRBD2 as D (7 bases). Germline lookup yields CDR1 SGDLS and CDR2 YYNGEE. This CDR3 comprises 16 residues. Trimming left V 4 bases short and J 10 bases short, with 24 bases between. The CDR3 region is CASSPDKGGQLWEQFF. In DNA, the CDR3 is TGTGCCAGCAGCCCCGATAAGGGGGGGCAATTATGGGAGCAGTTCTTC.

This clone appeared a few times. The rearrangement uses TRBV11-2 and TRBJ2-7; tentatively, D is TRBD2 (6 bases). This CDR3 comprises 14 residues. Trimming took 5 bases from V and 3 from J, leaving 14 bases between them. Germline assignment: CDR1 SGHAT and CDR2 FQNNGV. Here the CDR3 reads CASSPALAIYEQYF. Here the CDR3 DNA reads TGTGCCAGCAGCCCCGCACTAGCTATCTACGAGCAGTACTTC.

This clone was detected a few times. The chain's CDR3 is CAIRDRVNEKLFF. CDR3 DNA: TGTGCCATCAGGGACAGGGTTAATGAAAAACTGTTTTTT. The V call is TRBV10-3, the J call TRBJ1-4; 8 nucleotides line up with TRBD1. Germline lookup yields CDR1 ENHRY and CDR2 SYGVKD. The CDR3 runs 13 residues. Trimming cost V 6 bases and J 4 bases; bases outside gene matches: 1.

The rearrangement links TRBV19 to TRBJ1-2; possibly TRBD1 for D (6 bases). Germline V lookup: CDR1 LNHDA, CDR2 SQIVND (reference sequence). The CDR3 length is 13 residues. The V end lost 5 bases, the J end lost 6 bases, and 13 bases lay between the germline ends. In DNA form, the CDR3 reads TGTGCCAGTAGTCCTGGACAGCCTAATGGCTACACCTTC. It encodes CASSPGQPNGYTF.

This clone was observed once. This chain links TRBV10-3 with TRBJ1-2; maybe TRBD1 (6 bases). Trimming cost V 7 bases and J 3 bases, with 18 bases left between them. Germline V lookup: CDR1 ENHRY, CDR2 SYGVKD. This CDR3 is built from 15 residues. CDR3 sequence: CAITQDRQRDYGYTF. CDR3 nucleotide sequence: TGTGCCATCACCCAGGACAGACAACGGGACTATGGCTACACCTTC.

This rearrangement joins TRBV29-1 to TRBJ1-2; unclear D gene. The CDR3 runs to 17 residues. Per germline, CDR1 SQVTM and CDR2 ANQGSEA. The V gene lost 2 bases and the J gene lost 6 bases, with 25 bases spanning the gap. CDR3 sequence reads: CSVESSGFHLVDHGYTF. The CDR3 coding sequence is TGCAGCGTTGAATCGTCAGGCTTCCACTTGGTAGATCATGGCTACACCTTC.

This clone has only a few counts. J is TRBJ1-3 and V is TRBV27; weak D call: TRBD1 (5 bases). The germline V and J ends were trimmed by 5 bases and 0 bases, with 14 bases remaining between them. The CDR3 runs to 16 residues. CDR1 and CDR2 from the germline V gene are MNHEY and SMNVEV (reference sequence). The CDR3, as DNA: TGTGCCAGCAGTCCGAGACAGAAGATCTCTGGAAACACCATATATTTT. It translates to CASSPRQKISGNTIYF.

CDR3 loop: CASSLRSSGGAKDTQYF. The DNA for the CDR3 is TGTGCCAGCAGCTTAAGGTCTAGCGGGGGGGCCAAGGATACGCAGTATTTT. The V gene is TRBV7-9, the J gene TRBJ2-3; TRBD2 matches 12 bases. Germline V gene data show CDR1 as SEHNR and CDR2 as FQNEAQ (reference sequence). CDR3 length: 17 residues. The junction had 9 bases not matched to a gene; V was cut back by 2 bases and J by 6 bases.

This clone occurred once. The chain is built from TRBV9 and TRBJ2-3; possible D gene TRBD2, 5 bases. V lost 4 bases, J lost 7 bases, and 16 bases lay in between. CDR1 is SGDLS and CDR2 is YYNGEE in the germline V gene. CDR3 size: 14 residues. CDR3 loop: CASSPRGSSHTQYF. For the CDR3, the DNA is TGTGCCAGCAGCCCTCGGGGTAGTTCACATACGCAGTATTTT.

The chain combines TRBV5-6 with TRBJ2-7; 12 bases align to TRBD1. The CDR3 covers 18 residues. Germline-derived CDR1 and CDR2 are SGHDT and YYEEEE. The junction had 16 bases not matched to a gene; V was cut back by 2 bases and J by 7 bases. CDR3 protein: CASSLTGTGGFLRSEQYF. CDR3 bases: TGTGCCAGCAGCTTAACCGGGACAGGGGGCTTTCTTCGGTCGGAGCAGTACTTC.

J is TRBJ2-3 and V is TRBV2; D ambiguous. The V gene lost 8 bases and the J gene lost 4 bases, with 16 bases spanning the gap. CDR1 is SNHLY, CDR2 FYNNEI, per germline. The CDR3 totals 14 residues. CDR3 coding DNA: TGTGCCAGCCTCTCGGTGACTCTCCCAGATACGCAGTATTTT. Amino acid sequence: CASLSVTLPDTQYF.

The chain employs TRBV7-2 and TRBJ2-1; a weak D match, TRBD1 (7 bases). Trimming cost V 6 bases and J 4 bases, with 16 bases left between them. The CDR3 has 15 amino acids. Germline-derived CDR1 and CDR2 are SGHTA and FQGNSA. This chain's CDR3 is CASRPRGAGYNEQFF. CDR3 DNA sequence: TGTGCCAGCAGACCCAGGGGGGCGGGATACAATGAGCAGTTCTTC.

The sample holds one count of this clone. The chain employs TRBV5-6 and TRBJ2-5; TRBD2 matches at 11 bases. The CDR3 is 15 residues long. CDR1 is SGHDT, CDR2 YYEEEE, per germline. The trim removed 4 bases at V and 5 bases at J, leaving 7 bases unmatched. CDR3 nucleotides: TGTGCCAGCAGCCTACTAGCGGGGGCGAGGGAGACCCAGTACTTC. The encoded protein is CASSLLAGARETQYF.

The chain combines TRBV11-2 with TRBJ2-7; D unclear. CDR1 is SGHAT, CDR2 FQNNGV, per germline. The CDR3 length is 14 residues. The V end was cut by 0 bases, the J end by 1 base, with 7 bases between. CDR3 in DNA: TGTGCCAGCAGCTTAGACAGGCGTTCCTACGAGCAGTACTTC. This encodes CASSLDRRSYEQYF.

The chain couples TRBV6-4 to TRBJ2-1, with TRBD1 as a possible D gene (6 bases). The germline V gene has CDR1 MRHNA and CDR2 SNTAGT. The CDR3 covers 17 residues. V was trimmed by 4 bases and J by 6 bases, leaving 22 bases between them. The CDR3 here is CASSGPDSLIQGNEQFF. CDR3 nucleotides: TGTGCCAGCAGTGGCCCCGACAGTCTCATACAGGGCAATGAGCAGTTCTTC.

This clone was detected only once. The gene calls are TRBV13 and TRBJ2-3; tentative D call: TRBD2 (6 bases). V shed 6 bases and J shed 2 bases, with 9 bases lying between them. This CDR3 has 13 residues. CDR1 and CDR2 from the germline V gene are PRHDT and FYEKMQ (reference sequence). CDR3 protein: CASRVAATDTQYF. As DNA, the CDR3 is TGTGCCAGCAGGGTAGCGGCCACAGATACGCAGTATTTT.

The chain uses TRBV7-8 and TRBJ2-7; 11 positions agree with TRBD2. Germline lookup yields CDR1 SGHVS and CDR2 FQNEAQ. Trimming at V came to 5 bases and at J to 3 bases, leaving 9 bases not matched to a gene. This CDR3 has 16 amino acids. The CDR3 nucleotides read TGTGCCAGCAGCCCACTAGCGGGAGTATTCCTCTACGAGCAGTACTTC. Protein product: CASSPLAGVFLYEQYF.

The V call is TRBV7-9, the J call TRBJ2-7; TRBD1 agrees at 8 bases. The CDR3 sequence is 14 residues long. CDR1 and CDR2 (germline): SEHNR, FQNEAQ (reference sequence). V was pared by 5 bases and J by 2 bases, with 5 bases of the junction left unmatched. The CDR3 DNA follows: TGTGCCAGCAGCCCCCGGACAGGGCCCTACGAGCAGTACTTC. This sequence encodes CASSPRTGPYEQYF.

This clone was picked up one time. CDR3 sequence: CAWDSLAGASTDTQYF. In DNA form, the CDR3 reads TGTGCCTGGGATTCCTTAGCGGGAGCTAGCACAGATACGCAGTATTTT. V and J are TRBV30 and TRBJ2-3; 9 bases match TRBD2. The CDR3 consists of 16 residues. V gave up 5 bases and J gave up 0 bases; unmatched junction bases: 9. Germline CDR1 GTSNPN, CDR2 SVGIG (reference sequence).

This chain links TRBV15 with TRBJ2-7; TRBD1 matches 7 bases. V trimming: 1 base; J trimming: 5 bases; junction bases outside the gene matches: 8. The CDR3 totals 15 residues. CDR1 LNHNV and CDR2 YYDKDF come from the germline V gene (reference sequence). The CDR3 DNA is TGTGCCACCAGCAGAGGGATCGGGACAGTCGACGAGCAGTACTTC. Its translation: CATSRGIGTVDEQYF.

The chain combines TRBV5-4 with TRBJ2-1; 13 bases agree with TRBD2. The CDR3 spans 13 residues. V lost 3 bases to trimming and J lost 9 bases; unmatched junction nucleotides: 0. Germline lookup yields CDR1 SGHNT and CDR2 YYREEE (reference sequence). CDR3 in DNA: TGTGCCAGCAGCTGGACTAGCGGGGGTGAGCAGTTCTTC. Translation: CASSWTSGGEQFF.

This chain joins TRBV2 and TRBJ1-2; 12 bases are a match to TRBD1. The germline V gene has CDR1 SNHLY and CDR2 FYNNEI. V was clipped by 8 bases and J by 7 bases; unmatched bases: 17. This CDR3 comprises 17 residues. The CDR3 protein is CASSRPGTGGAMSGYTF. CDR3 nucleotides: TGTGCCAGCTCTCGACCCGGGACAGGGGGCGCGATGTCTGGCTACACCTTC.

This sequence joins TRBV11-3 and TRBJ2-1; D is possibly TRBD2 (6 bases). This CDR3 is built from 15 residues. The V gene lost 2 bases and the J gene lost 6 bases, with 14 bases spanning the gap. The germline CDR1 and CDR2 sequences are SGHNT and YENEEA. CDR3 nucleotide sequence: TGTGCCAGCAGCTTATCGGGAGAGGCCCGCAATGAGCAGTTCTTC. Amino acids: CASSLSGEARNEQFF.

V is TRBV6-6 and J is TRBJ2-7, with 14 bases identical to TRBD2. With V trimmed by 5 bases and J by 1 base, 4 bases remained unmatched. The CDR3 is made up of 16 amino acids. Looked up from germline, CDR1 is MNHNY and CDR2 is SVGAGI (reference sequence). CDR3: CASSTRLAGGSYEQYF. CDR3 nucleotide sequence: TGTGCCAGCAGTACAAGACTAGCGGGAGGGTCCTACGAGCAGTACTTC.